These T cell receptor beta chains were read from a single sample in a study of T cell clonotyping in hematopoietic cell transplantation. Using immunoSEQ multiplex PCR, the repertoire was profiled, and TCRdb retains in-frame clones only, with some absent. The repertoire has approximately 10,000 clones, 40% to 55% of them found once; the top ten carry 8% to 9.5%. Specimen: PBMCs, collected 30 days after allogeneic stem cell transplant. All receptors derive from a male patient aged 50 or older who had an allogeneic stem cell transplant from an unrelated donor, so the T cells may come from the graft donor. Some clones in this sample may be carry-over from other donors' samples. Each CDR3 is given with its conserved first and last residue. D genes are given only for firm matches. Where a row states a size, it is once, few, many or the class of an expanded clone; other rows omit it.

V gene	clone size	D gene	J gene	CDR3 DNA	CDR3 protein
TRBV19	few	-	TRBJ2-7	TGTGCCAGTAGTATAGTCCCTACTGGCGAGCAGTACTTC	CASSIVPTGEQYF
TRBV7-2	once	-	TRBJ2-7	TGTGCCAGCAGCTTGGGTGTAGCCTACGAGCAGTACTTC	CASSLGVAYEQYF
TRBV6-1	-	-	TRBJ1-2	TGTGCCAGCAGTGAAGCCTCCACCTATGGCTACACCTTC	CASSEASTYGYTF
TRBV2	-	TRBD2	TRBJ2-7	TGTGCCACCCATCCGGGCGGGAGAAGCGAGCAGTACTTC	CATHPGGRSEQYF
TRBV7-9	-	-	TRBJ2-7	TGTGCCAGCAGCTTAGAGGACCAGGCCCCCGCCTACGAGCAGTACTTC	CASSLEDQAPAYEQYF
TRBV10-3	-	-	TRBJ2-7	TGTGCCATCAGCGTCTCAGACGGATACGAGCAGTACTTC	CAISVSDGYEQYF
TRBV30	-	TRBD2	TRBJ2-3	TGTGCCTGGAGTTTGGTAGCGGGGACCACAGATACGCAGTATTTT	CAWSLVAGTTDTQYF
TRBV27	-	TRBD1	TRBJ2-3	TGTGCCAGCACCGGACAGGGGGCATCGGATACGCAGTATTTT	CASTGQGASDTQYF
TRBV4-2	-	-	TRBJ2-1	TGTGCCAGCAGCCAAGGGAGGAATGAGCAGTTCTTC	CASSQGRNEQFF
TRBV28	-	-	TRBJ1-5	TGTGCCGGTCAGTATCGTGGCAATCAGCCCCAGCATTTT	CAGQYRGNQPQHF
TRBV11-2	-	-	TRBJ2-7	TGTGCCAGCAGCATAAGCTACGAGCAGTACTTC	CASSISYEQYF
TRBV4-1	-	-	TRBJ1-1	TGCGCCAGCAGCCGGAATGTTGGGAACGGAGAAGCTTTCTTT	CASSRNVGNGEAFF
TRBV19	few	-	TRBJ2-7	TGTGCCAGTAGTATAGCAGCGTCCTCCTACGAGCAGTACTTC	CASSIAASSYEQYF
TRBV29-1	-	-	TRBJ1-1	TGCAGCGTTGTTCAGGGAAGGTCTGAAGCTTTCTTT	CSVVQGRSEAFF
TRBV30	few	-	TRBJ1-6	TGTGCCTGGAATCGGCAGAATTCACCCCTCCACTTT	CAWNRQNSPLHF
TRBV6-5	few	TRBD1	TRBJ1-4	TGTGCCAGCAGTGAGGACAGGGATAATGAAAAACTGTTTTTT	CASSEDRDNEKLFF
TRBV5-6	-	TRBD2	TRBJ2-3	TGTGCCAGCAGCTTCCCCAAAACTAGCGGCATTACAGATACGCAGTATTTT	CASSFPKTSGITDTQYF
TRBV4-3	-	TRBD2	TRBJ2-3	TGCGCCAGCAGCCAAGATAGGACTAGCGGGGAGGTAGATACGCAGTATTTT	CASSQDRTSGEVDTQYF
TRBV19	few	-	TRBJ1-1	TGTGCCAGTAGATACGGACCTAACACTGAAGCTTTCTTT	CASRYGPNTEAFF
TRBV7-9	-	TRBD2	TRBJ2-3	TGTGCCAGCAATAAAGCGGGGGGCACAGATACGCAGTATTTT	CASNKAGGTDTQYF
TRBV6-4	-	-	TRBJ2-7	TGTGCCAGCAGCGCCGCAGAGGGCTACGAGCAGTACTTC	CASSAAEGYEQYF
TRBV7-2	-	TRBD2	TRBJ2-1	TGTGCCAGCAGCTTTGCGCGGGGGGGAAACGGTGAGCAGTTCTTC	CASSFARGGNGEQFF
TRBV4-3	-	-	TRBJ1-2	TGCGCCAGCAGCCAAGTCGGGGAATTCGGCTATGGCTACACCTTC	CASSQVGEFGYGYTF
TRBV5-6	-	-	TRBJ2-1	TGTGCCAGCAGCTTGACGCCCTGGGTTGAGCAGTTCTTC	CASSLTPWVEQFF
TRBV29-1	-	-	TRBJ2-7	TGCAGCGCCCAAAAGGCTACCTACGAGCAGTACTTC	CSAQKATYEQYF
TRBV7-2	few	-	TRBJ1-1	TGTGCCAGCAGTCCGACTGTGAACACTGAAGCTTTCTTT	CASSPTVNTEAFF
TRBV30	-	TRBD2	TRBJ2-6	TGTGCCTGGAGGGGTGGCAGGGTCCAGGGGGGGACTAGCGGGAGGTACTCTGGGGCCAACGTCCTGACTTTC	CAWRGGRVQGGTSGRYSGANVLTF
TRBV6-6	-	-	TRBJ2-5	TGTGCCAGCAGCTCACATTCCGGGACCCAGTACTTC	CASSSHSGTQYF
TRBV6-4	few	TRBD1	TRBJ1-1	TGTGCCAGCCCACGACAGGGGATGAACACTGAAGCTTTCTTT	CASPRQGMNTEAFF
TRBV30	-	TRBD1	TRBJ1-5	TGTGCCTGGAGTGCGACAGGGGGCGGTCAGCCCCAGCATTTT	CAWSATGGGQPQHF
TRBV30	-	-	TRBJ1-1	TGTGCCTGGATACGGGGGGAAACAGGGAACACTGAAGCTTTCTTT	CAWIRGETGNTEAFF
TRBV4-1	few	TRBD2	TRBJ2-5	TGCGCCAGCAGCCTCGGGACTAGCGGGGGAAAAGAGACCCAGTACTTC	CASSLGTSGGKETQYF
TRBV30	-	-	TRBJ2-7	TGTGCCTGGGGTCCGTGGTCCTACGAGCAGTACTTC	CAWGPWSYEQYF
TRBV7-3	-	TRBD2	TRBJ2-7	TGTGCCAGCAGCCTGGGACTAGCGTACGAGCAGTACTTC	CASSLGLAYEQYF
TRBV4-3	few	-	TRBJ1-2	TGCGCCAGCAGCCAAGGACACCACGACTATGGCTACACCTTC	CASSQGHHDYGYTF
TRBV5-6	-	-	TRBJ2-7	TGTGCCAGCAGCTTAGGAACCAGGGGGGCCTCCTACGAGCAGTACTTC	CASSLGTRGASYEQYF
TRBV6-5	-	-	TRBJ2-7	TGTGCCAGCAGGCGACAGGCCAACCACGAGCAGTACTTC	CASRRQANHEQYF
TRBV7-2	-	-	TRBJ1-5	TGTGCCAGCACCGAACCCCGTGGGTCCAGGGGCAATCAGCCCCAGCATTTT	CASTEPRGSRGNQPQHF
TRBV6-5	-	TRBD1	TRBJ1-6	TGTGCCAGTCAGTGGGATAGACAGGGATATTCGTCCCTCCACTTT	CASQWDRQGYSSLHF
TRBV5-6	-	TRBD1	TRBJ1-2	TGTGCCAGCAGCTTGGACAGGGGCTATGGCTACACCTTC	CASSLDRGYGYTF
TRBV9	-	-	TRBJ2-2	TGTGCCAGCAGCGTATTCCTGGGGGAGCTGTTTTTT	CASSVFLGELFF
TRBV7-2	-	-	TRBJ1-3	TGTGCCAGCAGCTCCCCTGGACGGGGGGGTGGAAACACCATATATTTT	CASSSPGRGGGNTIYF
TRBV29-1	-	-	TRBJ2-7	TGCAGCGTTGAACTGAATCCCTACGAGCAGTACTTC	CSVELNPYEQYF
TRBV6-5	few	TRBD1	TRBJ2-3	TGTGCCAGCAGTTACCCACAGGGGGGAGAAGATACGCAGTATTTT	CASSYPQGGEDTQYF
TRBV6-5	medium-sized	-	TRBJ1-2	TGTGCCAGCGGATCACAGCAAATCTATGGCTACACCTTC	CASGSQQIYGYTF